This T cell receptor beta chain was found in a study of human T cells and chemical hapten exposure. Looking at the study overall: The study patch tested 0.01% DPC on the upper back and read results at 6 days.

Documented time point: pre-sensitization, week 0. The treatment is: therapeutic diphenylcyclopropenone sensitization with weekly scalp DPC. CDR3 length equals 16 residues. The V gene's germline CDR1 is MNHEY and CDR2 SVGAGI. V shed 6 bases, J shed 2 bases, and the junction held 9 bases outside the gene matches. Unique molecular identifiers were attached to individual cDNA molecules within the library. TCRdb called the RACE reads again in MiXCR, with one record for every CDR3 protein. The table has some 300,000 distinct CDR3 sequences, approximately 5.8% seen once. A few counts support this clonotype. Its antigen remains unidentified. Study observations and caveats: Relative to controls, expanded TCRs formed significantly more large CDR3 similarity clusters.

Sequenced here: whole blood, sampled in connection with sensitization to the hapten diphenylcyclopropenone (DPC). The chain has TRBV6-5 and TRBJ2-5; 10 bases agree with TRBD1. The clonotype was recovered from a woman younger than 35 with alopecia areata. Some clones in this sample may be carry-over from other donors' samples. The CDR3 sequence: CASSPRGTGEQETQYF. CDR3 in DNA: TGTGCCAGCAGCCCAAGGGGGACAGGGGAGCAAGAGACCCAGTACTTC.